Detailed here is one T cell receptor (beta chain). Its matching antigen is unknown. This sample stems from a study of cytomegalovirus exposure and HLA in healthy donors. Nominally healthy donors were sampled, though unrecorded immune exposures were likely. General study points: Compared with the approximately 680-donor mean, an Asian-associated ancestry cluster reportedly had fewer N-insertions, according to a later analysis. Analysis performed later showed TCR beta chains linked to HLA being more clonally expanded than equally common others. Data from an earlier analysis indicated that most TCR beta V segments were productive either about 87% or about 30% of the time.

13 Jbeta primers and 60 Vbeta primers were used for the PCR. Sequencing was performed with immunoSEQ multiplex PCR; in TCRdb, only in-frame clones are kept and a portion is missing. The profile shows around 150,000 clones, roughly 83% of them singletons. Sequencing was done on a sample of PBMCs. This receptor was identified in a man between 35 and 55 years old in good health and CMV-seropositive.

The CDR3 bases are TGTGCCAGCAGCAAAGATAGGGACAGTAATCTGCTGGGCTACACCTTC. It specifies CASSKDRDSNLLGYTF. The chain links TRBV21-1 to TRBJ1-2; the table's D call, TRBD1, was not checked against the DNA. TRBV21-1 is recorded as a pseudogene. The CDR3 loop spans 16 amino acids.